A selection of T cell receptor beta chains follows, all from one sample in a study of T cells in Graves' hyperthyroidism and ophthalmopathy. Via MiXCR, TCRdb re-called the multiplex PCR reads, giving one row per CDR3 protein. The sample has 250,000 to 300,000 distinct CDR3 sequences; about 13% are singletons. Sequenced: blood. The receptors come from a woman aged 35 to 49 with Graves' hyperthyroidism. CDR3s include the opening cysteine and the closing phenylalanine or tryptophan. A D gene is named only where the DNA matches it firmly. Size is omitted from some rows. Given values are once, few, many or a class for expanded clones.

J | size | V | D | CDR3 | DNA
TRBJ2-7 | few | TRBV20-1 | - | CSAPDRKNAVQYF | TGCAGTGCTCCGGACAGAAAGAATGCGGTGCAGTACTTC
TRBJ1-5 | - | TRBV10-2 | - | CASRETGHSNQPQHF | TGCGCCAGCAGGGAAACGGGACACAGCAATCAGCCCCAGCATTTT
TRBJ1-5 | many | TRBV24-1 | TRBD1 | CATSDHGQGANQPQHF | TGTGCCACCAGTGATCATGGACAGGGGGCGAATCAGCCCCAGCATTTT
TRBJ2-7 | many | TRBV20-1 | - | CSASRIESSYEQYF | TGCAGTGCTAGCAGAATCGAGTCCTCCTACGAGCAGTACTTC
TRBJ2-1 | many | TRBV20-1 | TRBD2 | CSASAGGPDEQFF | TGCAGTGCTAGCGCGGGAGGGCCCGATGAGCAGTTCTTC
TRBJ1-4 | many | TRBV15 | - | CATRHGGGQEKLFF | TGTGCCACCAGACACGGGGGGGGTCAGGAAAAACTGTTTTTT
TRBJ2-3 | few | TRBV5-1 | - | CASSLSRGGTDTQYF | TGCGCCAGCAGCCTCTCCCGGGGAGGCACAGATACGCAGTATTTT
TRBJ2-7 | many | TRBV28 | TRBD2 | CASRQLAGSYEQYF | TGTGCCAGCAGACAACTAGCGGGCTCCTACGAGCAGTACTTC
TRBJ1-2 | many | TRBV29-1 | TRBD1 | CSDDRGLYGYTF | TGCAGCGACGACAGGGGGCTGTATGGCTACACCTTC
TRBJ1-1 | many | TRBV11-2 | TRBD1 | CASSPQDRPMNTEAFF | TGTGCCAGCAGCCCCCAGGACAGGCCCATGAACACTGAAGCTTTCTTT
TRBJ2-3 | many | TRBV19 | - | CASSKTSTDTQYF | TGTGCCAGTAGTAAGACTAGCACAGATACGCAGTATTTT
TRBJ2-5 | many | TRBV12-3/TRBV12-4 | - | CASSLTTEETQYF | TGTGCCAGCAGTTTAACGACGGAAGAGACCCAGTACTTC
TRBJ2-7 | few | TRBV7-9 | - | CASSLSDEQYF | TGTGCCAGCAGCTTATCTGACGAGCAGTACTTC
TRBJ1-1 | few | TRBV18 | - | CASSPQGHSTFF | TGTGCCAGCTCACCACAGGGGCACTCGACTTTCTTT
TRBJ2-7 | many | TRBV5-1 | - | CASSLDRSEQYF | TGCGCCAGCAGCTTGGACAGATCCGAGCAGTACTTC
TRBJ1-5 | many | TRBV6-1 | - | CASSEAWGGSNQPQHF | TGTGCCAGCAGTGAAGCGTGGGGTGGAAGCAATCAGCCCCAGCATTTT
TRBJ1-5 | - | TRBV15 | - | CATSYDRYSNQPQHF | TGTGCCACCAGCTACGACAGGTATAGCAATCAGCCCCAGCATTTT
TRBJ2-5 | many | TRBV7-2 | - | CASSLVSTGQETQYF | TGTGCCAGCAGCTTAGTTTCAACAGGTCAAGAGACCCAGTACTTC
TRBJ2-1 | many | TRBV12-3/TRBV12-4 | - | CASSLVAGYHEQFF | TGTGCCAGCAGTTTAGTTGCAGGGTATCATGAGCAGTTCTTC
TRBJ1-2 | many | TRBV20-1 | - | CRTNRGRNEGGYTF | TGCAGGACCAACCGGGGCAGGAATGAGGGTGGCTACACCTTC
TRBJ2-7 | - | TRBV29-1 | TRBD1 | CSVTIRGRGYEQYF | TGCAGCGTTACTATAAGAGGCAGGGGGTACGAGCAGTACTTC
TRBJ1-2 | many | TRBV5-1 | - | CASSPSTLARDGYTF | TGCGCCAGCAGCCCGTCCACCCTCGCAAGGGATGGCTACACCTTC
TRBJ1-1 | many | TRBV6-1 | - | CASSTDTFRATEAFF | TGTGCCAGCAGTACGGACACCTTCAGGGCCACTGAAGCTTTCTTT
TRBJ1-2 | few | TRBV6-9 | TRBD1 | CARKGFTGGRGYTF | TGTGCCAGAAAGGGCTTTACAGGGGGACGTGGCTACACCTTC
TRBJ2-3 | many | TRBV7-9 | - | CASSLGSYTDTQYF | TGTGCCAGCAGCTTGGGGTCCTACACAGATACGCAGTATTTT
TRBJ2-5 | few | TRBV27 | - | CASSLGLMETQYF | TGTGCCAGCAGTTTAGGCCTAATGGAGACCCAGTACTTC
TRBJ2-1 | few | TRBV7-7 | - | CASSLGDPNEQFF | TGTGCTAGCAGCTTAGGGGATCCCAATGAGCAGTTCTTC
TRBJ2-7 | many | TRBV10-3 | - | CAISGGDAYEQYF | TGTGCCATCAGTGGGGGAGACGCCTACGAGCAGTACTTC